This TCR beta chain emerged from a study of identical twins. TCRdb recomputed calls from the 5' RACE reads with MiXCR, one row per CDR3 protein. The sample includes approximately 240,000 distinct CDR3 sequences, around 15% of them seen just once. This clonotype has at least ten counts. The J segment lost 2 bases and the V segment lost 3 bases, leaving 6 bases of the junction unmatched. Germline CDR1 reads SEHNR; CDR2 reads FQNEAQ (reference sequence). The CDR3 runs 15 residues. The rearrangement links TRBV7-9 to TRBJ2-7, with 8 bases fitting TRBD2. Sequencing was carried out using memory (CD45RO+) T cells sorted from blood. The sequence was obtained from a woman under 30 in good health. For the CDR3, the DNA is TGTGCCAGCAGCTTGGAGGGAGCGGGAGCCTACGAGCAGTACTTC. Translated: CASSLEGAGAYEQYF. Full variable domain (missing parts from reference TRBV7-9 and TRBJ2-7): DTGVSQNPRHKITKRGQNVTFRCDPISEHNRLYWYRQTLGQGPEFLTYFQNEAQLEKSRLLSDRFSAERPKGSFSTLEIQRTEQGDSAMYLCASSLEGAGAYEQYFGPGTRLTVT.